The clone carrying this T cell receptor beta chain was observed a handful of times. Its antigen is currently unknown. For repertoire sequencing, the TCR beta CDR3 regions were amplified from RNA transcripts. Amplification began with first-round RT-PCR using HTBI primers, then second-round multiplex PCR was performed. In TCRdb, the multiplex PCR reads were re-called with MiXCR into one record per CDR3 protein. Among more than 550,000 distinct CDR3 sequences listed, about 41% were seen once. Enrollment excluded any patients with other autoimmune diseases, uncontrolled infections, pregnancy or lactation. The data were taken from a study of Graves' ophthalmopathy and Graves' hyperthyroidism. Broader study findings: Separation of ophthalmopathy from stable hyperthyroidism was achieved by a 13-signature model, at about 89% sensitivity and roughly 80% specificity.

Germline V lookup: CDR1 KGHSH, CDR2 LQKENI. The V end lost 0 bases, the J end lost 0 bases, and 8 bases lay between the germline ends. This CDR3 comprises 15 residues. This receptor was taken from an adult man with Graves' ophthalmopathy. The chain joins TRBV18 to TRBJ1-1, with D uncertain. Sequencing input: peripheral blood. The CDR3 sequence is CASSPPSLMNTEAFF. The DNA of the CDR3 is TGTGCCAGCTCACCACCGAGCCTTATGAACACTGAAGCTTTCTTT.